This record concerns one T cell receptor (beta chain) sequence. Its cognate antigen is unknown. These data originate in a study of T-cell memory formation after mild COVID-19. Background on the study: For the most part, TCR clusters were specific to one donor. General study points: In second-wave clones peaking day 37, SARS-CoV-2 specificity remained unconfirmed.

Constant-segment primers were used for 5'RACE, and the resulting TCR alpha and TCR beta cDNA libraries carried sample barcodes and UMIs. TCRdb processed the 5' RACE reads anew with MiXCR; each CDR3 protein has one entry. Counted here are approximately 210,000 distinct CDR3 sequences, more than 25% occurring once; the ten biggest clones make up roughly an eighth. The sequenced material came from PBMCs or a T cell subset sorted from them (not recorded which). The clonotype was recovered from an adult woman who had mild COVID-19 (a few samples of this study predate the infection). Cell type and time point are not known.

The DNA for the CDR3 is TGTGCCATCAGTGAGGGAGGGATGTACGGCTACACCTTC. Encoded protein: CAISEGGMYGYTF. V is TRBV10-3 and J is TRBJ1-2; D call uncertain. V lost 2 bases and J lost 8, with 12 bases in between. This CDR3 is built from 13 residues. Germline values: CDR1 ENHRY, CDR2 SYGVKD.